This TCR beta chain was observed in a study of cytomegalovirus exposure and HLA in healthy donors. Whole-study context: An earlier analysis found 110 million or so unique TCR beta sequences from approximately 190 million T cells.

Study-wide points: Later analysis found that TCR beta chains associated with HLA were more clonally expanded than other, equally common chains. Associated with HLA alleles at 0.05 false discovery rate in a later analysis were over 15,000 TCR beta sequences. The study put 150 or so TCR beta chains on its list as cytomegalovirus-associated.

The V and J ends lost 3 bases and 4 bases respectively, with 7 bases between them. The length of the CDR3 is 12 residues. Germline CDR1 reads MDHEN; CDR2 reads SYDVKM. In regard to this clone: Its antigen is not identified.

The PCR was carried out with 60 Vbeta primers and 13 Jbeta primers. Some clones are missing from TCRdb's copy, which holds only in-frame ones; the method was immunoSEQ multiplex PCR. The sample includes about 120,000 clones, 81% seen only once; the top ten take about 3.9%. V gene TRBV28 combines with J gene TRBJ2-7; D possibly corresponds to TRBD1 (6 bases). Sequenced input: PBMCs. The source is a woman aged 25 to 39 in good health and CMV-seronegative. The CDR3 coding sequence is TGTGCCAGCAGTTTGGGGGCTTACGAGCAGTACTTC. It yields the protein CASSLGAYEQYF.